The 27 T cell receptor beta chains given below trace back to one sample, sequenced in a study of OX40 agonist ivuxolimab in advanced cancers. The protocol was immunoSEQ multiplex PCR, while the TCRdb copy is restricted to in-frame clones and leaves out a portion. This sample has roughly 67,000 clones, with more than 90% found just once. The material sequenced was CD4+ or CD8+ T cells sorted from blood, taken in a trial of the OX40 agonist ivuxolimab. The receptors were sampled from an adult with an advanced solid tumor such as melanoma, head and neck, liver or kidney cancer.

The chain joins TRBV4-1 to TRBJ2-5, with D tentatively TRBD1 (5 bases). This CDR3 is 15 amino acids long. Trimming left V 0 bases short and J 1 base short, with 9 bases between. The V gene's germline CDR1 is MGHRA and CDR2 YSYEKL. CDR3 sequence (DNA): TGCGCCAGCAGCCAAGACAGGGTGGGCCAAGAGACCCAGTACTTC. Amino acid sequence: CASSQDRVGQETQYF.

The V gene is TRBV9, the J gene TRBJ1-2; D uncertain. The V gene lost 0 bases and the J gene lost 0 bases, with 12 bases spanning the gap. The CDR3 has 16 residues. CDR1 is SGDLS and CDR2 is YYNGEE in the germline V gene. The CDR3 here is CASSVESAGPNYGYTF. In DNA, the CDR3 is TGTGCCAGCAGCGTAGAGTCGGCGGGCCCTAACTATGGCTACACCTTC.

Comments on this clone: This same CDR3 is encoded by further DNA sequences in the sample. J is TRBJ2-7 and V is TRBV7-9; the D gene is possibly TRBD1 (5 bases). This CDR3 spans 13 amino acids. Germline CDR1 SEHNR, CDR2 FQNEAQ (reference sequence). V dropped 2 bases and J dropped 1 base, with 6 bases sitting between them. The CDR3 coding sequence is TGTGCCAGCAGCTTACCAGGGTCCTACGAGCAGTACTTC. This sequence encodes CASSLPGSYEQYF.

This sequence joins TRBV5-1 and TRBJ2-3; 10 bases match TRBD2. CDR1 and CDR2 (germline): SGHRS, YFSETQ. The CDR3 extends over 18 amino acids. Trimming at V came to 1 base and at J to 1 base, leaving 9 bases not matched to a gene. CDR3 loop: CASSLFWDSGGGTDTQYF. The CDR3 nucleotides are TGCGCCAGCAGCTTGTTCTGGGACAGCGGGGGGGGCACAGATACGCAGTATTTT. Filled out from reference TRBV5-1 and TRBJ2-3, the complete variable domain reads KAGVTQTPRYLIKTRGQQVTLSCSPISGHRSVSWYQQTPGQGLQFLFEYFSETQRNKGNFPGRFSGRQFSNSRSEMNVSTLELGDSALYLCASSLFWDSGGGTDTQYFGPGTRLTVL.

This chain links TRBV6-5 with TRBJ2-1; D not certain. V lost 0 bases, J lost 0 bases, and 6 bases lay in between. The CDR3 has 15 amino acids. Germline-derived CDR1 and CDR2 are MNHEY and SVGAGI. The CDR3 coding sequence is TGTGCCAGCAGTTACTCGCAATACTCCTACAATGAGCAGTTCTTC. The encoded protein is CASSYSQYSYNEQFF.

This chain connects TRBV14 to TRBJ2-7; no reliable D call. Germline CDR1 and CDR2: SGHDN and FVKESK. V was pared by 4 bases and J by 1 base, with 11 bases between. The CDR3 is 14 residues long. CDR3 in amino acids: CASSLWAGSYEQYF. DNA of the CDR3: TGTGCCAGCAGCCTCTGGGCCGGGTCCTACGAGCAGTACTTC.

The gene calls are TRBV6-5 and TRBJ2-5; D gene unclear. The tail of the sequence fits TRBJ2-7 better, so the J call may be wrong. The germline CDR1 and CDR2 sequences are MNHEY and SVGAGI. CDR3 length equals 14 residues. The CDR3 nucleotides are TGTGCCAGCAGCGCCGGGCTAGGAACCTACGAGCAGTACTTC. Translation gives CASSAGLGTYEQYF.

V and J are TRBV4-1 and TRBJ1-2; the D is unclear. V was cut by 3 bases and J by 5 bases, with 13 bases left in between. This CDR3 comprises 14 residues. CDR1 is MGHRA and CDR2 is YSYEKL in the germline V gene. The CDR3 is CASSQATGSYGYTF. The CDR3 nucleotides are TGCGCCAGCAGCCAGGCTACGGGTTCTTATGGCTACACCTTC.

This sequence joins TRBV19 and TRBJ1-2; D is unresolved. V lost 9 bases and J lost 5, with 16 bases in between. This CDR3 comprises 13 residues. Per germline, CDR1 LNHDA and CDR2 SQIVND (reference sequence). CDR3 residues: CASSPGPGYGYTF. The CDR3 nucleotides are TGTGCCAGCAGTCCCGGGCCGGGGTATGGCTACACCTTC.

V and J are TRBV19 and TRBJ2-7, with TRBD1 matching over 10 bases. This CDR3 is 14 amino acids long. J lost 3 bases, V lost 5 bases, and 4 bases had no gene match. Germline loops: CDR1 LNHDA, CDR2 SQIVND (reference sequence). CDR3 nucleotide sequence: TGTGCCAGTAGTGTCCGGGACAGGGGCTACGAGCAGTACTTC. Translation gives CASSVRDRGYEQYF.

This clone was recorded a few times. The genes are TRBV5-1 and TRBJ2-7; 11 positions agree with TRBD1. The CDR3 has 14 amino acids. The ends lost 4 bases at V and 6 bases at J; junction bases unmatched: 6. Germline assignment: CDR1 SGHRS and CDR2 YFSETQ. This CDR3 is CASSPGQGAGEQYF. The CDR3 nucleotides are TGCGCCAGCAGCCCAGGACAGGGGGCTGGCGAGCAGTACTTC.

J is TRBJ2-7 and V is TRBV7-8, with D possibly TRBD1 on 6 matching bases. Per the germline V gene, CDR1 is SGHVS and CDR2 is FQNEAQ. CDR3 length: 16 residues. Trimming stripped 4 bases from V and 0 bases from J, with 16 bases between. CDR3 in amino acids: CASSSLQGIASYEQYF. CDR3 bases: TGTGCCAGCAGCTCGTTACAGGGAATTGCCTCCTACGAGCAGTACTTC.

This chain links TRBV27 with TRBJ1-5; weak D call: TRBD1 (6 bases). CDR3 length equals 15 residues. Germline values: CDR1 MNHEY, CDR2 SMNVEV (reference sequence). The V end lost 4 bases, the J end lost 0 bases, and 10 bases lay between the germline ends. CDR3 residues: CASSWAGDSNQPQHF. Here the CDR3 DNA reads TGTGCCAGCAGTTGGGCAGGGGATAGCAATCAGCCCCAGCATTTT.

Written as DNA, the CDR3 is TGTGCCAGCAGCCAGGGACAGACCTACGAGCAGTACTTC. Residues: CASSQGQTYEQYF. This rearrangement joins TRBV9 to TRBJ2-7; 7 positions match TRBD1. The CDR3 runs to 13 residues. Germline V gene data show CDR1 as SGDLS and CDR2 as YYNGEE. V lost 4 bases to trimming and J lost 2 bases; unmatched junction nucleotides: 3.

The CDR3 DNA sequence: TGTGCCAGCAGCGGCAACACCTTTCCCGTGGAAAAACTGTTTTTT. Translation gives CASSGNTFPVEKLFF. The V call is TRBV11-2, the J call TRBJ1-4; no firm D call. With 5 bases removed from V and 8 bases from J, the gap between germline ends came to 18 bases. From germline, CDR1 is SGHAT and CDR2 FQNNGV. The CDR3 consists of 15 residues. Drawing the rest from reference TRBV11-2 and TRBJ1-4, the complete variable domain is EAGVAQSPRYKIIEKRQSVAFWCNPISGHATLYWYQQILGQGPKLLIQFQNNGVVDDSQLPKDRFSAERLKGVDSTLKIQPAKLEDSAVYLCASSGNTFPVEKLFFGSGTQLSVL.

V and J are TRBV7-9 and TRBJ1-2; possibly TRBD1 for D (6 bases). The CDR3 loop spans 14 amino acids. Trimming removed 0 bases from V and 6 bases from J, with 11 bases in between. CDR1 is SEHNR, CDR2 FQNEAQ, per germline (reference sequence). The CDR3 DNA sequence: TGTGCCAGCAGCTTAGCGGGGGCAGGGGATGGCTACACCTTC. This codes for CASSLAGAGDGYTF.

The rearrangement links TRBV6-5 to TRBJ1-1; D call uncertain. V was shortened by 0 bases and J by 4 bases, with 12 bases between the two germline ends. This CDR3 contains 15 residues. In germline, CDR1 is MNHEY, CDR2 SVGAGI. The CDR3, as DNA: TGTGCCAGCAGTTACTCGCGGGGTGCAAGCACTGAAGCTTTCTTT. Amino acids: CASSYSRGASTEAFF.

V is TRBV6-5 and J is TRBJ1-1; D uncertain. V was cut by 0 bases and J by 7 bases, with 9 bases left in between. The CDR3 contains 13 residues. The germline CDR1 and CDR2 sequences are MNHEY and SVGAGI. The DNA for the CDR3 is TGTGCCAGCAGTTACTCTTTTCAGAGTGAAGCTTTCTTT. Amino acids: CASSYSFQSEAFF.

The V call is TRBV9, the J call TRBJ1-3, with a weak D call TRBD1 (5 bases). The V end was cut by 4 bases, the J end by 6 bases, with 14 bases between. The CDR3 has 14 amino acids. CDR1 and CDR2 (germline): SGDLS, YYNGEE. Written as DNA, the CDR3 is TGTGCCAGCAGCCCCCGGGACGGATTAAACACCATATATTTT. Translating it yields CASSPRDGLNTIYF.

The CDR3 protein is CASSYGGLATQYF. The DNA of the CDR3 is TGTGCCAGCAGTTATGGGGGGCTGGCAACCCAGTACTTC. The gene calls are TRBV27 and TRBJ2-5; D is possibly TRBD1 or TRBD2 (6 bases each). The CDR3 is 13 residues long. Germline assignment: CDR1 MNHEY and CDR2 SMNVEV (reference sequence). V was cut by 4 bases and J by 8 bases, with 14 bases left in between.

The chain uses TRBV6-5 and TRBJ2-2, with D perhaps given as TRBD1 or TRBD2 (6 bases each). The V end was cut by 6 bases, the J end by 0 bases, with 11 bases between. The CDR3 loop spans 15 amino acids. Germline V gene lookup returns CDR1 MNHEY and CDR2 SVGAGI. This chain's CDR3 is CASSLGGPNTGELFF. The DNA for the CDR3 is TGTGCCAGCAGCCTCGGGGGCCCGAACACCGGGGAGCTGTTTTTT.

CDR3 protein: CASSQRQEAYEQYF. Here the CDR3 DNA reads TGTGCCAGCAGCCAAAGACAGGAGGCCTACGAGCAGTACTTC. The chain has TRBV4-2 and TRBJ2-7; tentatively, D is TRBD1 (6 bases). Per germline, CDR1 LGHNA and CDR2 YNFKEQ. This CDR3 is built from 14 residues. Trimming removed 2 bases at V and 2 bases at J, with 10 bases between.

This sequence joins TRBV4-2 and TRBJ1-5; the D is unclear. The germline V gene has CDR1 LGHNA and CDR2 YNFKEQ. CDR3 size: 16 residues. V lost 0 bases, J lost 5 bases, and 14 bases lay in between. The CDR3 DNA is TGTGCCAGCAGCCAAGATATAGAACAAGGAGATCAGCCCCAGCATTTT. It is translated as CASSQDIEQGDQPQHF.

This chain joins TRBV4-3 and TRBJ2-5; tentatively, D is TRBD1 or TRBD2 (5 bases each). V gave up 0 bases and J gave up 6 bases, with 8 bases separating them. Per germline, CDR1 LGHNA and CDR2 YSLEER. This CDR3 comprises 13 residues. CDR3 sequence (DNA): TGCGCCAGCAGCCAAGATTGGGGGAAGACCCAGTACTTC. Its translation: CASSQDWGKTQYF.

This chain connects TRBV13 to TRBJ2-1; TRBD1 is a possible D gene (6 bases). Germline V gene data show CDR1 as PRHDT and CDR2 as FYEKMQ (reference sequence). The CDR3 is 11 residues long. The V and J ends lost 4 bases and 10 bases respectively, with 8 bases between them. CDR3 in DNA: TGTGCCAGCAGCTCAACAGGGGAGCAGTTCTTC. This sequence encodes CASSSTGEQFF.

The chain carries TRBV10-3 and TRBJ2-3, with TRBD2 matching 13 bases. Germline V gives CDR1 ENHRY, CDR2 SYGVKD. The CDR3 sequence is 18 residues long. J lost 0 bases, V lost 2 bases, and 5 bases had no gene match. CDR3 bases: TGTGCCATCAGTGAGCTGTGGACTAGCGGGGGTAGCACAGATACGCAGTATTTT. Its translation is CAISELWTSGGSTDTQYF.

The V call is TRBV4-1, the J call TRBJ2-7; 11 bases map to TRBD1. V gave up 0 bases and J gave up 3 bases; unmatched junction bases: 4. This CDR3 has 16 amino acids. Germline assignment: CDR1 MGHRA and CDR2 YSYEKL. CDR3 amino acids: CASSQEADRGLYEQYF. In DNA form, the CDR3 reads TGCGCCAGCAGCCAAGAGGCGGACAGGGGGCTCTACGAGCAGTACTTC.